This is a list of T cell receptor beta chains from one sample in a study of blood T cells in healthy people across ages. TCRdb analysed the 5' RACE reads with MiXCR anew, one entry per CDR3 protein. The sample lists approximately 580,000 distinct CDR3 sequences; around 24% were seen once. These data also featured in a second study, about T cells of mothers and their children.

Sequencing was performed on blood. Receptor source: a boy aged 10-17 years in good health. CDR3s include the opening cysteine and the closing phenylalanine or tryptophan. Each record gives: CDR3 DNA, CDR3 protein, clone size, J gene, V gene, D gene. A D gene is named only where the DNA matches it firmly. For some rows the clone size is stated as once, few or many, or as a class when expanded; others skip it.

CDR3 DNA: TGTGCCAGCAGGGACTTCTCTGGGGCCAACGTCCTGACTTTC
CDR3 protein: CASRDFSGANVLTF
clone size: few
J gene: TRBJ2-6
V gene: TRBV6-2/TRBV6-3
D gene: NA

CDR3 DNA: TGCGCCAGCAGCCAAGATCGGCTTAGCGGCTCCACCATTGCAAACATTCAGTACTTC
CDR3 protein: CASSQDRLSGSTIANIQYF
clone size: NA
J gene: TRBJ2-4
V gene: TRBV4-1
D gene: NA

CDR3 DNA: TGTGCCAGCAGCTTTACTCGGAGTGCAGATACGCAGTATTTT
CDR3 protein: CASSFTRSADTQYF
clone size: few
J gene: TRBJ2-3
V gene: TRBV7-2
D gene: NA

CDR3 DNA: TGTGCCAGCAGCCCCGGTCTAGCGGGAGGTACATTCTACTTCTACAATGAGCAGTTCTTC
CDR3 protein: CASSPGLAGGTFYFYNEQFF
clone size: few
J gene: TRBJ2-1
V gene: TRBV11-1
D gene: TRBD2

CDR3 DNA: TGCGCCAGCAGCCCTTGGACAGCAACCTACGAGCAGTACTTC
CDR3 protein: CASSPWTATYEQYF
clone size: NA
J gene: TRBJ2-7
V gene: TRBV4-3
D gene: NA

CDR3 DNA: TGCAGCGTTGAGGGAGACGTATTC
CDR3 protein: CSVEGDVF
clone size: few
J gene: TRBJ2-5
V gene: TRBV29-1
D gene: NA

CDR3 DNA: TGCGCCAGCAGCCCCTGGGGCAGTCACTTTTTCTCCTACGAGCAGTACTTC
CDR3 protein: CASSPWGSHFFSYEQYF
clone size: NA
J gene: TRBJ2-7
V gene: TRBV5-1
D gene: NA

CDR3 DNA: TGTGCCAGCAGCTCGCCACGCAAACTAGCGGGAGATATCACAGATACGCAGTATTTT
CDR3 protein: CASSSPRKLAGDITDTQYF
clone size: NA
J gene: TRBJ2-3
V gene: TRBV7-9
D gene: TRBD2

CDR3 DNA: TGCAGCGTTGACCGGCTAGGGCGTTCCGGGGAGCTGTTTTTT
CDR3 protein: CSVDRLGRSGELFF
clone size: NA
J gene: TRBJ2-2
V gene: TRBV29-1
D gene: NA

CDR3 DNA: TGTGCCAGCAGTAGGACCCAAGGTAACGAGCAGTACTTC
CDR3 protein: CASSRTQGNEQYF
clone size: NA
J gene: TRBJ2-7
V gene: TRBV7-9
D gene: NA

CDR3 DNA: TGTGCCAGCAGCCTACTAGATCGGCCCTACAATGAGCAGTTCTTC
CDR3 protein: CASSLLDRPYNEQFF
clone size: few
J gene: TRBJ2-1
V gene: TRBV2
D gene: NA

CDR3 DNA: TGTGCCAGTAGTACCCTCTGGCGGGGTTCCTACGAGCAGTACTTC
CDR3 protein: CASSTLWRGSYEQYF
clone size: NA
J gene: TRBJ2-7
V gene: TRBV19
D gene: NA

CDR3 DNA: TGTGCCAGCAGCTTAATGGCGGGGGACGCCTACGAGCAGTACTTC
CDR3 protein: CASSLMAGDAYEQYF
clone size: few
J gene: TRBJ2-7
V gene: TRBV7-3
D gene: TRBD2

CDR3 DNA: TGTGCCACCAGTGATGCCAATGAGCAGTTCTTC
CDR3 protein: CATSDANEQFF
clone size: NA
J gene: TRBJ2-1
V gene: TRBV24-1
D gene: NA

CDR3 DNA: TGTGCCAGCAGCGGGGGGATGGCCTACAATGAGCAGTTCTTC
CDR3 protein: CASSGGMAYNEQFF
clone size: NA
J gene: TRBJ2-1
V gene: TRBV9
D gene: NA

CDR3 DNA: TGTGCCAGCAGCTTACAGACAGATACGCAGTATTTT
CDR3 protein: CASSLQTDTQYF
clone size: NA
J gene: TRBJ2-3
V gene: TRBV7-9
D gene: NA

CDR3 DNA: TGTGCCAGCCTGAGGACCAATGAGCAGTTCTTC
CDR3 protein: CASLRTNEQFF
clone size: NA
J gene: TRBJ2-1
V gene: TRBV12-3/TRBV12-4
D gene: NA

CDR3 DNA: TGTGCCAGCAGTAACCAACAGGGTCCTAATGAAAAACTGTTTTTT
CDR3 protein: CASSNQQGPNEKLFF
clone size: NA
J gene: TRBJ1-4
V gene: TRBV2
D gene: NA

CDR3 DNA: TGTGCCAGCAGCCCCACGGGTGGAGTTGGAGAAAAACTGTTTTTT
CDR3 protein: CASSPTGGVGEKLFF
clone size: few
J gene: TRBJ1-4
V gene: TRBV7-2
D gene: NA

CDR3 DNA: TGTGCCAGCACCTTGCCTTTGGGGGGGGTATATGGCTACACCTTC
CDR3 protein: CASTLPLGGVYGYTF
clone size: NA
J gene: TRBJ1-2
V gene: TRBV7-9
D gene: NA